A selection of T cell receptor beta chains follows, all from one sample in a study of CD8 T cells in Susac syndrome. TCRdb ran MiXCR on the immunoSEQ multiplex PCR reads and lists one entry per CDR3 protein. The sample contains about 120,000 distinct CDR3 sequences, approximately 94% of which appear only once. Sequencing was done on a sample of CD4+ T cells from PBMCs. These receptor sequences come from a human donor with multiple sclerosis. The CDR3 runs from the conserved cysteine through the conserved F or W. A D gene is named only where the DNA matches it firmly. Clone size is stated in some rows and not others, as once, few, many or a class when expanded.

V,J,D,size,DNA,CDR3
TRBV4-1,TRBJ1-1,-,-,TGCGCCAGCAGCCAAGAGATGGTTTTTGGGACGGTGAACACTGAAGCTTTCTTT,CASSQEMVFGTVNTEAFF
TRBV3-1,TRBJ1-3,-,-,TGTGCCAGCAGCCGGAGAGGGACCGGAAACACCATATATTTT,CASSRRGTGNTIYF
TRBV6-1,TRBJ2-3,-,few,TGTGCCAGCAGTGAAATTTGGAACATCCGTCCTACGCAGTATTTT,CASSEIWNIRPTQYF
TRBV7-6,TRBJ2-7,-,-,TGTGCCAGCAGCTTAATTACAGAATCCTACGAGCAGTACTTC,CASSLITESYEQYF
TRBV12-3/TRBV12-4,TRBJ1-2,-,-,TGTGCCAGCACCCAATTTGACACATTGGGTGGCTACACCTTC,CASTQFDTLGGYTF
TRBV5-5,TRBJ2-3,-,-,TGTGCCAGCAGCTCAGCTAGCACAGATACGCAGTATTTT,CASSSASTDTQYF
TRBV6-5,TRBJ2-5,-,-,TGTGCCAGCAGCCCTAGGGTCCCAGAAGAGACCCAGTACTTC,CASSPRVPEETQYF
TRBV19,TRBJ1-5,-,once,TGTGCCAGTAGTATAATGCAGGGAAGTCAGCCCCAGCATTTT,CASSIMQGSQPQHF
TRBV12-3/TRBV12-4,TRBJ2-7,TRBD2,-,TGTGCCAGCAGGTTAGCGGGAGTAAAGGACGAGCAGTACTTC,CASRLAGVKDEQYF
TRBV30,TRBJ1-2,-,-,TGTGCCTGGAGTGCAACCCGGGGGGCTCGGGGCTACACCTTC,CAWSATRGARGYTF
TRBV9,TRBJ2-3,-,-,TGTGCCAGCAGCGTACAACCCAGTTCGGATACGCAGTATTTT,CASSVQPSSDTQYF
TRBV7-8,TRBJ2-3,-,-,TGTGCCAGCAGCTTTTGGGTATTGGATACGCAGTATTTT,CASSFWVLDTQYF
TRBV18,TRBJ1-1,TRBD1,-,TGTGCCAGCTCACCAGGACAGGGTTACATGAACACTGAAGTTTTCTTT,CASSPGQGYMNTEVFF
TRBV20-1,TRBJ2-7,TRBD2,-,TGCAGTGCTAGAGCCGGGGCGGGGGGTGCGTACGAGCAGTACTTC,CSARAGAGGAYEQYF
TRBV24-1,TRBJ2-5,-,-,TGTGCCACCTGCCTTGGACAGCAAGAGACCCAGTACTTC,CATCLGQQETQYF
TRBV28,TRBJ2-5,-,-,TGTGCCAGCAGTTTTGTAGCGATACAAGAGACCCAGTACTTC,CASSFVAIQETQYF
TRBV5-1,TRBJ2-6,TRBD1,-,TGCGCCAGCAGCTCTGGGACAGCTATCTCTGGGGCCAACGTCCTGACTTTC,CASSSGTAISGANVLTF
TRBV5-4,TRBJ2-7,TRBD2,few,TGTGCCAGCAGCTTTCCGGGACTAGCCTACGAGCAGTACTTC,CASSFPGLAYEQYF
TRBV6-1,TRBJ1-1,-,-,TGTGCCAGCATTTGGAGTGAAGCTTTCTTT,CASIWSEAFF
TRBV19,TRBJ1-5,-,-,TGTGCCAGTAGTATCCCGGGATTTGGCAATCAGCCCCAGCATTTT,CASSIPGFGNQPQHF
TRBV5-1,TRBJ2-7,-,-,TGCGCCAGCAATAGCGGTTACGAGCAGTACTTC,CASNSGYEQYF
TRBV15,TRBJ1-6,-,-,TGTGCCACCAGCAGAGATCAGGGTGCACCCCTCCACTTT,CATSRDQGAPLHF
TRBV6-5,TRBJ2-7,-,-,TGTGCCAGCAGTCTCTTGGGGTCGGAGCCCTACGAGCAGTACTTC,CASSLLGSEPYEQYF
TRBV2,TRBJ2-2,TRBD2,-,TGTGCCAGCAGTGCCCTAGCGGCCCCGAACACCGGGGAGCTGTTTTTT,CASSALAAPNTGELFF
TRBV4-1,TRBJ2-1,TRBD2,-,TGCGCCAGCAGCCAAGGGACTAGCGAGTACAATGAGCAGTTCTTC,CASSQGTSEYNEQFF
TRBV6-2/TRBV6-3,TRBJ1-6,-,-,TGTGCCAGCAGTTACGGAACAGCTGTTAATTCACCCCTCCACTTT,CASSYGTAVNSPLHF
TRBV10-3,TRBJ2-2,-,once,TGTGCCATCATGGGGACTGTCGGGCCCGGGGAGCTGTTTTTT,CAIMGTVGPGELFF
TRBV7-2,TRBJ2-1,-,-,TGTGCCAGCAGCTTATCGCAGAATGAGCAGTTCTTC,CASSLSQNEQFF
TRBV2,TRBJ2-2,-,-,TGTGCCAGCCGGCAGACTAGTTTCGGGGAGCTGTTTTTT,CASRQTSFGELFF
TRBV5-1,TRBJ2-5,-,-,TGCGCCAGCAGCTCCCATGGGAATGGGGAGACCCAGTACTTC,CASSSHGNGETQYF
TRBV12-3/TRBV12-4,TRBJ1-5,-,once,TGTGCCAGCAGTACTTGGGGGGACGGGGCCCAGCATTTT,CASSTWGDGAQHF
TRBV6-2/TRBV6-3,TRBJ1-5,-,-,TGTGCCAGCAGCCCGGGACTTCGGATAAATCAGCCCCAGCATTTT,CASSPGLRINQPQHF
TRBV29-1,TRBJ1-2,-,-,TGCAGCGTTGAAGATCCAGGCAGGGGAGGCTACACCTTC,CSVEDPGRGGYTF
TRBV5-5,TRBJ1-2,TRBD1,-,TGTGCCAGCAGCTTGGACACAGGGGACTATGGCTACACCTTC,CASSLDTGDYGYTF
TRBV29-1,TRBJ1-1,-,-,TGCAGCGTTGAAAGGGGGGACACTGAAGCTTTCTTT,CSVERGDTEAFF
TRBV4-3,TRBJ2-5,-,once,TGCGCCAGCAGCCAAACGCTTCCGGAGACCCAGTACTTC,CASSQTLPETQYF
TRBV9,TRBJ1-6,-,-,TGTGCCAGCAGCGTAGGGGGATTTGATTCACCCCTCCACTTT,CASSVGGFDSPLHF
TRBV3-1,TRBJ2-5,-,-,TGTGCCAGCAGCCCCGACAGCCAAGAGACCCAGTACTTC,CASSPDSQETQYF
TRBV7-8,TRBJ2-2,-,-,TGTGCCAGCAGCTTACGCGGACGGCTAACCGGGGAGCTGTTTTTT,CASSLRGRLTGELFF
TRBV25-1,TRBJ1-1,-,-,TGTGCCAGCAGGTCCCAAGGGCTACTTAGTGAAGCTTTCTTT,CASRSQGLLSEAFF
TRBV30,TRBJ2-3,-,-,TGTGCCTGGAAGGGTTTACAGAGCACAGATACGCAGTATTTT,CAWKGLQSTDTQYF
TRBV18,TRBJ1-2,-,-,TGTGCCAGCTCGCCTGGGACGGATGGGGACTATGGCTACACCTTC,CASSPGTDGDYGYTF
TRBV6-2/TRBV6-3,TRBJ2-7,TRBD1,-,TGTGCCAGCAGTCAAGACAGGGGCGTCTACGAGCAGTACTTC,CASSQDRGVYEQYF
TRBV18,TRBJ2-7,-,-,TGTGCCAGCTCACCGGAGCTGTGGGACTACGAGCAGTACTTC,CASSPELWDYEQYF
TRBV6-5,TRBJ1-1,TRBD1,-,TGTGCCAGCAGTTTTCGGGAACAGGGGCGCACTGAAGCTTTCTTT,CASSFREQGRTEAFF
TRBV5-4,TRBJ2-5,-,-,TGTGCCAGCAGCGTCGGGACGGAACGGGACCAGTACTTC,CASSVGTERDQYF
TRBV18,TRBJ2-5,-,-,TGTGCCAGCTCACGGCGGGATGGGGAGACCCAGTACTTC,CASSRRDGETQYF
TRBV6-6,TRBJ1-3,-,-,TGTGCCAGCAGTCCGACTGGAAACACCATATATTTT,CASSPTGNTIYF
TRBV29-1,TRBJ1-1,TRBD1,-,TGCAGCACAAGACAGGGGTCGGGCACTGAAGCTTTCTTT,CSTRQGSGTEAFF
TRBV12-3/TRBV12-4,TRBJ2-5,TRBD2,-,TGTGCCAGCAGTTTACTAGCGGGAGCAAAGCAAGAGACCCAGTACTTC,CASSLLAGAKQETQYF
TRBV7-9,TRBJ1-6,-,-,TGTGCCAGCAGCGCAAACGATAGGGCTTCACCCCTCCACTTT,CASSANDRASPLHF
TRBV5-6,TRBJ1-5,-,-,TGTGCCAGCAGCTTGGGTCCGGCTGAGGGCACTCAGCCCCAGCATTTT,CASSLGPAEGTQPQHF
TRBV6-5,TRBJ2-7,-,once,TGTGCCAGCAGTTACTCGAACTCGGAACAATACGAGCAGTACTTC,CASSYSNSEQYEQYF
TRBV6-1,TRBJ2-4,-,-,TGTGCCAGCAGTGCAGGGGTTGCGGCCAAAAACATTCAGTACTTC,CASSAGVAAKNIQYF
TRBV7-2,TRBJ1-6,-,-,TGTGCCAGCAGCCCCAGGGTACCTAATTCACCCCTCCACTTT,CASSPRVPNSPLHF
TRBV5-4,TRBJ2-1,-,-,TGTGCCAGCAGCTTGGGAACATCCTCCTACAATGAGCAGTTCTTC,CASSLGTSSYNEQFF
TRBV18,TRBJ2-7,-,-,TGTGCCAGCTCACCATCGGACTCCTCCTACGAGCAGTACTTC,CASSPSDSSYEQYF
TRBV6-6,TRBJ1-6,-,-,TGTGCCAGCATCAGCCAGGCGGTGAAAAATTCACCCCTCCACTTT,CASISQAVKNSPLHF
TRBV18,TRBJ2-7,TRBD1,-,TGTGCCAGCTCACCCTCCGGGACAGGGACCTACGAGCAGTACTTC,CASSPSGTGTYEQYF